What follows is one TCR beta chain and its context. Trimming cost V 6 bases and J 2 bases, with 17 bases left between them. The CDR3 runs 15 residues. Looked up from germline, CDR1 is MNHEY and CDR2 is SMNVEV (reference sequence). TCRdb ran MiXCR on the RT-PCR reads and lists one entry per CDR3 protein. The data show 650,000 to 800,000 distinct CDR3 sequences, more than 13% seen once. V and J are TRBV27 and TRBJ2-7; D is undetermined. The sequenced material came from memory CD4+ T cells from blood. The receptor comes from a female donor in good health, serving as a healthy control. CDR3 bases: TGTGCCAGCAGCCCTTTCCAGGCGAACGCCTACGAGCAGTACTTC. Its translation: CASSPFQANAYEQYF.